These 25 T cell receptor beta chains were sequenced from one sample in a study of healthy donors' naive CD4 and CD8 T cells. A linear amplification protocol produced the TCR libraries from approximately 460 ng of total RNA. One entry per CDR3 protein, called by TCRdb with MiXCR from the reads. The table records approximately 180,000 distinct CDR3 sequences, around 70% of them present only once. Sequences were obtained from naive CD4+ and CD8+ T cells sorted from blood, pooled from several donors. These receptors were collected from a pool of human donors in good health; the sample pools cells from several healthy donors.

CDR3 nucleotides: TGCAGCGTTGTCGGCGGGAAAGTCTACAATGAGCAGTTCTTC. Protein sequence: CSVVGGKVYNEQFF. This chain links TRBV29-1 with TRBJ2-1, with a tentative D call TRBD2 (6 bases). Germline lookup yields CDR1 SQVTM and CDR2 ANQGSEA. The germline V and J ends were trimmed by 4 bases and 3 bases, with 13 bases remaining between them. The length of the CDR3 is 14 residues.

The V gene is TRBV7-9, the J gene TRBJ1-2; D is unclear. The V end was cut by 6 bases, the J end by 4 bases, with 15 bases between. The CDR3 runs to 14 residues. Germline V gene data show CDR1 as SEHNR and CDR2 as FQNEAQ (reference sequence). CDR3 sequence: CASSYSSESYGYTF. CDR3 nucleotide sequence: TGTGCCAGCAGTTACTCATCTGAGAGCTATGGCTACACCTTC.

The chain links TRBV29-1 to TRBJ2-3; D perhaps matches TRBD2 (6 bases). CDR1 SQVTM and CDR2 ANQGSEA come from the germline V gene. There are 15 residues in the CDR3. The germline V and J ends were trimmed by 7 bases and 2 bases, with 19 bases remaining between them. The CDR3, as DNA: TGCAGCGGCCGCCGGGATGCGGGGCCCACAGATACGCAGTATTTT. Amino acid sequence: CSGRRDAGPTDTQYF.

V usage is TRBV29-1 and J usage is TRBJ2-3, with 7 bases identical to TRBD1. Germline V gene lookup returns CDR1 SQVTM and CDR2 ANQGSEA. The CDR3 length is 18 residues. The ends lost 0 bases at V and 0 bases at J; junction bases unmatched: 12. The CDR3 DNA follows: TGCAGCGTTGAAGAGCGACGGGACAGCGTCAGAAGCACAGATACGCAGTATTTT. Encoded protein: CSVEERRDSVRSTDTQYF.

The CDR3 region has the DNA TGCAGTACTACCCCGGGACAGGGGTACACTGAAGCTTTCTTT. This encodes CSTTPGQGYTEAFF. V usage is TRBV20-1 and J usage is TRBJ1-1, with 10 bases fitting TRBD1. Germline V CDR1 and CDR2: DFQATT, SNEGSKA (reference sequence). Unmatched junction bases numbered 9, after V lost 8 bases and J lost 3 bases. The CDR3 sequence is 14 residues long.

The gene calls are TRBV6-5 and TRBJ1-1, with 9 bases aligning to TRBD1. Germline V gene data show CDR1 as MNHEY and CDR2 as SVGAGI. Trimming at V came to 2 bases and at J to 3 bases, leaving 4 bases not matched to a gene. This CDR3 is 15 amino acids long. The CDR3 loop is CASSYTWTGDTEAFF. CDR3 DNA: TGTGCCAGCAGTTACACTTGGACAGGGGACACTGAAGCTTTCTTT.

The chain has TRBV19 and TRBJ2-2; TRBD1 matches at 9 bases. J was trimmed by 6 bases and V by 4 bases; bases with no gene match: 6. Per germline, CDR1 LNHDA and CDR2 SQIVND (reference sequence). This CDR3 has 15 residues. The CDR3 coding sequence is TGTGCCAGTAGTACCAACAGGGGGCGCCCCGGGGAGCTGTTTTTT. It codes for CASSTNRGRPGELFF.

In DNA, the CDR3 is TGTGCCAGCATATACTACTCTGAGCAGTTCTTC. Residues: CASIYYSEQFF. This rearrangement joins TRBV28 to TRBJ2-1; D unclear. The germline CDR1 and CDR2 sequences are MDHEN and SYDVKM. V was shortened by 7 bases and J by 9 bases, with 10 bases between the two germline ends. There are 11 residues in the CDR3.

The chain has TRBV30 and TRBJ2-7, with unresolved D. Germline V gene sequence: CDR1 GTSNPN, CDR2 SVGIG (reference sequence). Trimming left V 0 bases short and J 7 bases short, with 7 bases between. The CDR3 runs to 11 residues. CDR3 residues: CAWSVAEEQYF. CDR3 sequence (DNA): TGTGCCTGGAGTGTAGCCGAAGAGCAGTACTTC.

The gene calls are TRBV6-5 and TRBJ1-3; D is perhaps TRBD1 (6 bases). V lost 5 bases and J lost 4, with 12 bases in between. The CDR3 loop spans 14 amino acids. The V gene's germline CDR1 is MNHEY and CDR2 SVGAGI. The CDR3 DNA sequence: TGTGCCAGCAGTCCCGGGACAAAGGGAAACACCATATATTTT. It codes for CASSPGTKGNTIYF.

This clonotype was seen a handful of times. The CDR3 is CSVEGEGKAYEQYF. As DNA, the CDR3 is TGCAGCGTTGAAGGGGAAGGGAAGGCATACGAGCAGTACTTC. The genes are TRBV29-1 and TRBJ2-7; unclear D gene. V was pared by 1 base and J by 4 bases, with 14 bases between. The CDR3 runs to 14 residues. From germline, CDR1 is SQVTM and CDR2 ANQGSEA.

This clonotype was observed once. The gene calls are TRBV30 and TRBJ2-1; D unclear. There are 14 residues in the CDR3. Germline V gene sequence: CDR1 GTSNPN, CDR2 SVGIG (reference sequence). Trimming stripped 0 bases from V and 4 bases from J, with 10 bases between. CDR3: CAWSVVGGYNEQFF. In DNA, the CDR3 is TGTGCCTGGAGTGTCGTGGGCGGATACAATGAGCAGTTCTTC.

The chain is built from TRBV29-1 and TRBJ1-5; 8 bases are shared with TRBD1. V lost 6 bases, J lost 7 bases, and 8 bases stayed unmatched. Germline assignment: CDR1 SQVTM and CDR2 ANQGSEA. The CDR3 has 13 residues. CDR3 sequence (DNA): TGCAGCGTCCAGGACAGGGCTGGGCAGCCCCAGCATTTT. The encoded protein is CSVQDRAGQPQHF. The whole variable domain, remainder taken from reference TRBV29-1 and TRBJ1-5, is SAVISQKPSRDICQRGTSLTIQCQVDSQVTMMFWYRQQPGQSLTLIATANQGSEATYESGFVIDKFPISRPNLTFSTLTVSNMSPEDSSIYLCSVQDRAGQPQHFGDGTRLSIL.

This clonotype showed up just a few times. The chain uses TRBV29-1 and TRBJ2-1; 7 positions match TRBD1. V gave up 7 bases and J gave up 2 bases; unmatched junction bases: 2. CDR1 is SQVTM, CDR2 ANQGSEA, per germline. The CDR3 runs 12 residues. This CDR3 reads CSADRAYNEQFF. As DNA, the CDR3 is TGCAGCGCCGACAGGGCCTACAATGAGCAGTTCTTC.

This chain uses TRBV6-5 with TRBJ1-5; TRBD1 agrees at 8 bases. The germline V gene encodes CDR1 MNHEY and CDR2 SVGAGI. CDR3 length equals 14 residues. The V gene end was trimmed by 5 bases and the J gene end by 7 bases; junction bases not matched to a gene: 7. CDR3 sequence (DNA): TGTGCCAGCAGTCCGGACAGGGCAGGCCAGCCCCAGCATTTT. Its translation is CASSPDRAGQPQHF.

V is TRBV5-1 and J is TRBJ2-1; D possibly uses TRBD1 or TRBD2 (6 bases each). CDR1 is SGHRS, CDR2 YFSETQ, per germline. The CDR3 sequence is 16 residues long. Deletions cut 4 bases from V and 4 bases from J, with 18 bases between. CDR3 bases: TGCGCCAGCAGCACCCTGGGCGGGACAACTTACAATGAGCAGTTCTTC. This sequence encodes CASSTLGGTTYNEQFF.

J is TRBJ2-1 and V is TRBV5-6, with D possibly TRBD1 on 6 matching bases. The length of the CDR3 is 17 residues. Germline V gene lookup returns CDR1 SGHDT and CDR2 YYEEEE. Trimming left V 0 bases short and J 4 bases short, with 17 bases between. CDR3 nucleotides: TGTGCCAGCAGCTTGGATCGCGCAGGGGTAAGGTACAATGAGCAGTTCTTC. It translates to CASSLDRAGVRYNEQFF.

This chain's CDR3 is CSESGEADTQYF. In DNA, the CDR3 is TGCAGCGAATCTGGGGAGGCAGATACGCAGTATTTT. The chain recombines TRBV29-1 with TRBJ2-3; D is perhaps TRBD2 (6 bases). The CDR3 is 12 residues long. CDR1 is SQVTM and CDR2 is ANQGSEA in the germline V gene. V lost 7 bases to trimming and J lost 4 bases, with 12 bases between them.

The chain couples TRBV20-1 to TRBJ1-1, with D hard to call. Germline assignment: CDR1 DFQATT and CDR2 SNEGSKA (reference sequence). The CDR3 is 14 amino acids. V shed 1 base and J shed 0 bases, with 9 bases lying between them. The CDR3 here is CSARVKGMNTEAFF. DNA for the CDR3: TGCAGTGCTAGAGTGAAGGGTATGAACACTGAAGCTTTCTTT.

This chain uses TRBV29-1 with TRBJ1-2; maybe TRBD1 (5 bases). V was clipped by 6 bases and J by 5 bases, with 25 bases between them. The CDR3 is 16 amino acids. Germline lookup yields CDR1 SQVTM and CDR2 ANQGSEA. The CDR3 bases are TGCAGCGTGGAGAAAACAGAAAACGACAGATTATATGGCTACACCTTC. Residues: CSVEKTENDRLYGYTF.

The CDR3 region is CASSQQRGFNQPQHF. The DNA of the CDR3 is TGTGCCAGCAGCCAGCAGCGAGGATTCAATCAGCCCCAGCATTTT. The chain is built from TRBV6-2 or TRBV6-3 and TRBJ1-5; D unresolved. The CDR3 has 15 residues. The germline CDR1 and CDR2 sequences are MNHEY and SVGEGT. Trimming shortened V by 6 bases and J by 3 bases, and 15 bases separated the two germline ends.

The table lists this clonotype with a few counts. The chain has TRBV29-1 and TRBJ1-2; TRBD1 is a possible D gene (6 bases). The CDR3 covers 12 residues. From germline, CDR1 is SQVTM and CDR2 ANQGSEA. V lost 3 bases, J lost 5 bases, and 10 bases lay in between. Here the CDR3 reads CSVDLGQYGYTF. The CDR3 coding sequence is TGCAGCGTTGACCTAGGACAGTATGGCTACACCTTC. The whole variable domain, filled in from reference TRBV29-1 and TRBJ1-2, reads SAVISQKPSRDICQRGTSLTIQCQVDSQVTMMFWYRQQPGQSLTLIATANQGSEATYESGFVIDKFPISRPNLTFSTLTVSNMSPEDSSIYLCSVDLGQYGYTFGSGTRLTVV.

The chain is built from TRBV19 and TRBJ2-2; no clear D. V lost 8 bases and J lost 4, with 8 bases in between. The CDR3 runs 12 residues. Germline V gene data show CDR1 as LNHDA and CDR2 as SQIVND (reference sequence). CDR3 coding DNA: TGTGCCAGTCAGCTCGGCACCGGGGAGCTGTTTTTT. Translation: CASQLGTGELFF.

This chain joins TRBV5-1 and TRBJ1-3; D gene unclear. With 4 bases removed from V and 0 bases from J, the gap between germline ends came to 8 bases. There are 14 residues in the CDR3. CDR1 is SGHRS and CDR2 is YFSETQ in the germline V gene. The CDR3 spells CASSLTSSGNTIYF. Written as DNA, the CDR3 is TGCGCCAGCAGCCTGACGAGCTCTGGAAACACCATATATTTT.

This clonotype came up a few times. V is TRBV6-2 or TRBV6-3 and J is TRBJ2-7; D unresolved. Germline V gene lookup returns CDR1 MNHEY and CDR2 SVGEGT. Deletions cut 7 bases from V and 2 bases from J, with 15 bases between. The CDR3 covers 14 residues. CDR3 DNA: TGTGCCAGCAATCGACGCAGTATGCCCTACGAGCAGTACTTC. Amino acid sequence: CASNRRSMPYEQYF.